This T cell receptor (beta chain) was found in a study of blood T cells in healthy people across ages. Each sample had at least 6.5 million PBMCs isolated. Samples each yielded at least 5 micrograms of total RNA. The authors ran a second PCR of roughly 6 to 12 cycles using a sample-barcoded 5' primer and a J-beta primer mix. Using its own MiXCR run on the 5' RACE reads, TCRdb lists one record per CDR3 protein. Of about 620,000 distinct CDR3 sequences in the sample, approximately 52% are singletons; the top ten hold roughly 14%. Findings of the study overall: Naive CD4+ cell counts and diversity both ran higher in long-lived than in aged donors.

This clonotype showed up just a few times. Its antigen is as yet unknown. The CDR3 runs 16 residues. Germline assignment: CDR1 SGHTA and CDR2 FQGNSA. Trimming stripped 5 bases from V and 1 base from J, with 16 bases between. This clonotype was obtained from a woman at least 80 years old in good health. Sequenced input: blood. The chain combines TRBV7-2 with TRBJ2-3, with D perhaps matching TRBD2 (6 bases). The CDR3 spells CASSLAAGFRTDTQYF. In nucleotides, the CDR3 is TGTGCCAGCAGCCTCGCGGCGGGATTTCGCACAGATACGCAGTATTTT.